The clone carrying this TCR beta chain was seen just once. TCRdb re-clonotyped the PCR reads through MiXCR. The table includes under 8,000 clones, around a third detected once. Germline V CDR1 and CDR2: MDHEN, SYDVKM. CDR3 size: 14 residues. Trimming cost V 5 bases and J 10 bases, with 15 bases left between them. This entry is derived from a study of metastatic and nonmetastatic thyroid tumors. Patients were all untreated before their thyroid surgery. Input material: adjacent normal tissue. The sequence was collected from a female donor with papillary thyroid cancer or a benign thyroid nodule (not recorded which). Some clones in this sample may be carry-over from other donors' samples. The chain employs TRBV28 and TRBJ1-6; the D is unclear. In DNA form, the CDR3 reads TGTGCCAGCAGTCCGGACGGACTCGGATCACCCCTCCACTTT. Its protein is CASSPDGLGSPLHF. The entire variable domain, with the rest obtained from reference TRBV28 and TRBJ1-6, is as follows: DVKVTQSSRYLVKRTGEKVFLECVQDMDHENMFWYRQDPGLGLRLIYFSYDVKMKEKGDIPEGYSVSREKKERFSLILESASTNQTSMYLCASSPDGLGSPLHFGNGTRLTVT.